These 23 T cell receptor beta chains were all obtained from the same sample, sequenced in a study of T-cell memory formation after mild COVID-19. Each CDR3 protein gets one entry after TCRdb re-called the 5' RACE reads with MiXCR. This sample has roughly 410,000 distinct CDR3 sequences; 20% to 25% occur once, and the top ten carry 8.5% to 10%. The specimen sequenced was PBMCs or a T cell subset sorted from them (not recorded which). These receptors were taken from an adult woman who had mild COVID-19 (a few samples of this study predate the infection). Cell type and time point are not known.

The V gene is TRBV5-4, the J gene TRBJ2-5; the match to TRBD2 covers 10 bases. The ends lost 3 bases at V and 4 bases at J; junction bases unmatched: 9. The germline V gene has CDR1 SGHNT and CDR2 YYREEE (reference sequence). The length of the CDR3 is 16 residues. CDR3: CASSSGSGRALETQYF. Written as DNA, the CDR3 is TGTGCCAGCAGCTCGGGGAGCGGGAGGGCCTTAGAGACCCAGTACTTC.

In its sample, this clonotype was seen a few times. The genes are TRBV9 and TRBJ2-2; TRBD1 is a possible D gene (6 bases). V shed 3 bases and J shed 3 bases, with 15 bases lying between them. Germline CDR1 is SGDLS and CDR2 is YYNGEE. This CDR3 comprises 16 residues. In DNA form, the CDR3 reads TGTGCCAGCAGCGCCGTCGACAGGAGGCACACCGGGGAGCTGTTTTTT. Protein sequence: CASSAVDRRHTGELFF.

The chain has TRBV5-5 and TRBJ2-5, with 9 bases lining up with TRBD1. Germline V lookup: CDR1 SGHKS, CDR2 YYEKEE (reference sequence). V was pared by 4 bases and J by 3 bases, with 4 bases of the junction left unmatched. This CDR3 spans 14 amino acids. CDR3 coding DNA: TGTGCCAGCAGCGTCGGGACAGGGAAAGAGACCCAGTACTTC. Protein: CASSVGTGKETQYF.

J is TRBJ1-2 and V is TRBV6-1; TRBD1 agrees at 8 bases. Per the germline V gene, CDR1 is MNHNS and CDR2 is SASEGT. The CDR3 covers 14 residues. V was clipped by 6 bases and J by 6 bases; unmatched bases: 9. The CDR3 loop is CASRTLGQGNGYTF. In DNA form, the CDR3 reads TGTGCCAGCAGGACACTCGGACAGGGAAATGGCTACACCTTC.

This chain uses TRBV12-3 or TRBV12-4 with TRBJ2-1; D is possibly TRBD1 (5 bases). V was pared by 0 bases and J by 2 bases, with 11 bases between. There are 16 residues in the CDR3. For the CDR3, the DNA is TGTGCCAGCAGTTTAGCTAGGACATTCACCTACAATGAGCAGTTCTTC. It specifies CASSLARTFTYNEQFF.

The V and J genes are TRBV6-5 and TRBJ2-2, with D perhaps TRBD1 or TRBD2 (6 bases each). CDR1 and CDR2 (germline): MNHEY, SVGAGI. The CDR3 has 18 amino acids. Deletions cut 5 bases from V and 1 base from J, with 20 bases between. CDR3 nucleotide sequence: TGTGCCAGCAGTACCCCCCGGAGGGCGGGACAGAACACCGGGGAGCTGTTTTTT. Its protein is CASSTPRRAGQNTGELFF.

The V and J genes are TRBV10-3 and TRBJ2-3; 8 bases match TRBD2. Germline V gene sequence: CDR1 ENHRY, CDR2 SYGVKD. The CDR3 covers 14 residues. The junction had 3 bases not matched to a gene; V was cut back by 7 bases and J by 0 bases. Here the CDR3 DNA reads TGTGCCATCAACGGGGGGGCCAGCACAGATACGCAGTATTTT. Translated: CAINGGASTDTQYF.

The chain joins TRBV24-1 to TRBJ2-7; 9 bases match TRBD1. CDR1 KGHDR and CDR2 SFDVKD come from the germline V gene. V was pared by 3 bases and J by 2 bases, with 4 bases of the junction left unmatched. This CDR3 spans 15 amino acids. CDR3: CATSDPGQGTYEQYF. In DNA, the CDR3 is TGTGCCACCAGTGATCCGGGACAGGGAACCTACGAGCAGTACTTC.

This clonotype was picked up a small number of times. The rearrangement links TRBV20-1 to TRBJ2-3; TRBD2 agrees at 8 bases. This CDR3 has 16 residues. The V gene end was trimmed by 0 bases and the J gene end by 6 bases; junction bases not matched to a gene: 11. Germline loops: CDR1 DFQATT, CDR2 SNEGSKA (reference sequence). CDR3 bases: TGCAGTGCTAGAGACGGGAGGCGGGAGGAAGCGGATACGCAGTATTTT. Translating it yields CSARDGRREEADTQYF.

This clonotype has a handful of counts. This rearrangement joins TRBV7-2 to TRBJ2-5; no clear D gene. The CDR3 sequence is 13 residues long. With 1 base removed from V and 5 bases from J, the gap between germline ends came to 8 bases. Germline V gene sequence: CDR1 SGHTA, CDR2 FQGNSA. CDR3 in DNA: TGTGCCAGCAGCTTAGGTACAAGGGAGACCCAGTACTTC. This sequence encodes CASSLGTRETQYF.

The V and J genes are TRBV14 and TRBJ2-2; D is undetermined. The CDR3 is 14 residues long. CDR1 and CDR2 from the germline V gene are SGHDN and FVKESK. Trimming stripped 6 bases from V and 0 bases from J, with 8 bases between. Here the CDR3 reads CASSTYANTGELFF. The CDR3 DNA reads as TGTGCCAGCAGTACCTATGCGAACACCGGGGAGCTGTTTTTT. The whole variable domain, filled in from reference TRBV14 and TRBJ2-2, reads EAGVTQFPSHSVIEKGQTVTLRCDPISGHDNLYWYRRVMGKEIKFLLHFVKESKQDESGMPNNRFLAERTGGTYSTLKVQPAELEDSGVYFCASSTYANTGELFFGEGSRLTVL.

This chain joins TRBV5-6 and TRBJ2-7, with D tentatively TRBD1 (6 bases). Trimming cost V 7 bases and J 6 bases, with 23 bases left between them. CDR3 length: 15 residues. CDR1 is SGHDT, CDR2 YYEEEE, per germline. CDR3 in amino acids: CASGMWPGQRLEQYF. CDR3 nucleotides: TGTGCCAGCGGAATGTGGCCGGGACAAAGACTCGAGCAGTACTTC.

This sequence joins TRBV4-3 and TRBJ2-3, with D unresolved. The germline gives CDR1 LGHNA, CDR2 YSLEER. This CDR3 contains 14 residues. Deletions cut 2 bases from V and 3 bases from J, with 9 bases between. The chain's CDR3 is CASSQPGETDTQYF. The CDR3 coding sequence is TGCGCCAGCAGCCAACCGGGTGAAACAGATACGCAGTATTTT.

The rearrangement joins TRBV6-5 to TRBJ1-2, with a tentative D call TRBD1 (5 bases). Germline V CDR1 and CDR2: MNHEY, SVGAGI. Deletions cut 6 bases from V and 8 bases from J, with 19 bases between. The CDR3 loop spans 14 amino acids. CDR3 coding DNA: TGTGCCAGCAGCTTCGGGGGGGGACTGGAGGGCTACACCTTC. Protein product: CASSFGGGLEGYTF.

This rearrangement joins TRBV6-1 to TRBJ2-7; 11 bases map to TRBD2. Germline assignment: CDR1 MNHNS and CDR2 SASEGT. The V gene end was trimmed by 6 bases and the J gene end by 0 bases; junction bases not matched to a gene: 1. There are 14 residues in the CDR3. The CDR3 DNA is TGTGCCAGCAGGGGACTAGCGGTCTCCTACGAGCAGTACTTC. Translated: CASRGLAVSYEQYF.

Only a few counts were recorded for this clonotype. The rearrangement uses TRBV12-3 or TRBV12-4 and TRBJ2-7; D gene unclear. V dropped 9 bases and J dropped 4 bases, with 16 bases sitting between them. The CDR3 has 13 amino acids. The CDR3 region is CASTGGRRYEQYF. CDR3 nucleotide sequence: TGTGCCAGTACCGGCGGCAGGCGATACGAGCAGTACTTC.

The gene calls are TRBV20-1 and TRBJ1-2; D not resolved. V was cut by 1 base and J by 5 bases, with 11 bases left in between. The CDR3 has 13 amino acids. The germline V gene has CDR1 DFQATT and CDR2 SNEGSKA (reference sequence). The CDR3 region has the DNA TGCAGTGCTAGAGGGGAAGTGGAGTATGGCTACACCTTC. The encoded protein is CSARGEVEYGYTF.

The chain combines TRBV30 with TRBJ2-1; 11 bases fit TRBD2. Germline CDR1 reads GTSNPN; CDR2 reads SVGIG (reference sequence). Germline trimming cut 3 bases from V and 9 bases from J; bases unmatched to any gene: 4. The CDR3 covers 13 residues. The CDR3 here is CAWSLTSGGEQFF. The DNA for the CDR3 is TGTGCCTGGAGCCTTACTAGCGGGGGTGAGCAGTTCTTC. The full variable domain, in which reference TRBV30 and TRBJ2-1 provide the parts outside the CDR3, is SQTIHQWPATLVQPVGSPLSLECTVEGTSNPNLYWYRQAAGRGLQLLFYSVGIGQISSEVPQNLSASRPQDRQFILSSKKLLLSDSGFYLCAWSLTSGGEQFFGPGTRLTVL.

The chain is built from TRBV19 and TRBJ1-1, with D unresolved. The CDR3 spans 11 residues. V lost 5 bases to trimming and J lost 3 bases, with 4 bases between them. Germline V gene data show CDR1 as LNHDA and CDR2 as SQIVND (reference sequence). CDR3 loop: CASSVYTEAFF. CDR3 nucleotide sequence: TGTGCCAGTAGTGTTTACACTGAAGCTTTCTTT.

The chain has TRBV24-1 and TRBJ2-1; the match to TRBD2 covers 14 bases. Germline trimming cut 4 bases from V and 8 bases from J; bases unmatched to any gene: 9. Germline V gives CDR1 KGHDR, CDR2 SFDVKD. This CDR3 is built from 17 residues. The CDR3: CATSDPLTSGRADEQFF. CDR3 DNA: TGTGCCACCAGTGACCCCCTGACTAGCGGGAGGGCCGATGAGCAGTTCTTC.

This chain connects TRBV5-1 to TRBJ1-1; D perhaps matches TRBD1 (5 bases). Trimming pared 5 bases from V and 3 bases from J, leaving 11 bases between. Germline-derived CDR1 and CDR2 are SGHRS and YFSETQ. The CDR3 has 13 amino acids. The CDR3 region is CASRITGDTEAFF. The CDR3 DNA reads TGCGCCAGCAGGATTACAGGAGACACTGAAGCTTTCTTT.

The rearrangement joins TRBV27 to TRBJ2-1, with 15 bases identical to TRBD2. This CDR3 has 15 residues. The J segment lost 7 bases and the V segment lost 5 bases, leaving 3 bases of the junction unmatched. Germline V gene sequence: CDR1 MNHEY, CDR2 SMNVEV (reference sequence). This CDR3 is CASSRGTSGRNEQFF. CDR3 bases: TGTGCCAGCAGTCGCGGGACTAGCGGGAGGAATGAGCAGTTCTTC.

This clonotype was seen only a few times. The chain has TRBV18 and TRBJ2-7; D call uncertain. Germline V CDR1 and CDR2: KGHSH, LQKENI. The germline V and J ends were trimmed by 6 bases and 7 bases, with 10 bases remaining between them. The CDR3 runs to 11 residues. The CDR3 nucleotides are TGTGCCAGCTCTCTAGATGGGGAGCAGTACTTC. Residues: CASSLDGEQYF.